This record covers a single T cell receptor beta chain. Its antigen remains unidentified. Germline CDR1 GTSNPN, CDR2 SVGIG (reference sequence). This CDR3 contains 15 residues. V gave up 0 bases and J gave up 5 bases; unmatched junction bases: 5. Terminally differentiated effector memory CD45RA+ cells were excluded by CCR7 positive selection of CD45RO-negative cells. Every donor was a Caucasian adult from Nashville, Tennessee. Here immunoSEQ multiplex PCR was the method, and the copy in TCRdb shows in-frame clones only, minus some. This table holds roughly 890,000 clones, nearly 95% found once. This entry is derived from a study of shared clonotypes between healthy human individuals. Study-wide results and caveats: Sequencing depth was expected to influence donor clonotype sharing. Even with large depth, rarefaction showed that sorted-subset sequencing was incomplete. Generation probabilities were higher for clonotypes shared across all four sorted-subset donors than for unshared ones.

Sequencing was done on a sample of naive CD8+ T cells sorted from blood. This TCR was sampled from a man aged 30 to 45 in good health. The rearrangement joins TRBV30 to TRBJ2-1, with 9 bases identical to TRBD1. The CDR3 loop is CAWSVGTGSNNEQFF. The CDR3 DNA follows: TGTGCCTGGAGTGTCGGGACAGGGAGTAACAATGAGCAGTTCTTC. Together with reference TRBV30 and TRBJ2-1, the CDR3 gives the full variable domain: SQTIHQWPATLVQPVGSPLSLECTVEGTSNPNLYWYRQAAGRGLQLLFYSVGIGQISSEVPQNLSASRPQDRQFILSSKKLLLSDSGFYLCAWSVGTGSNNEQFFGPGTRLTVL.